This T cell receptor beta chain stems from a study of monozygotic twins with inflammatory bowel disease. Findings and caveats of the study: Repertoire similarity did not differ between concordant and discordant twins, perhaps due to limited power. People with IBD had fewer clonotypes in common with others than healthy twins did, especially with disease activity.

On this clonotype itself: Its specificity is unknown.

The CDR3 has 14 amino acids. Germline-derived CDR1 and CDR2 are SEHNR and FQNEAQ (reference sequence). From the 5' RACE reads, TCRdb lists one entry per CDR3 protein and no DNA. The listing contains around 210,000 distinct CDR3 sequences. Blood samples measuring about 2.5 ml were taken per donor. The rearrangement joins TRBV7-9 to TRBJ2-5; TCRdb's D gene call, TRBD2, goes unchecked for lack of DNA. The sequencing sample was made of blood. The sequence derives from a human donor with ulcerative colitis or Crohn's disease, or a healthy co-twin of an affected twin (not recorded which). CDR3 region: CASSPPQGIETQYF.